The next 18 T cell receptor beta chains were all read from a single sample in a study of control samples from healthy donors and cancer patients. Measured with immunoSEQ multiplex PCR; TCRdb has only the in-frame clones, and not every one. The data show 140,000 to 150,000 clones, 75% to 95% seen once. The sequenced sample was blood. Source of these receptors: a man younger than 40 in good health.

The chain couples TRBV30 to TRBJ1-2, with TRBD1 as a possible D gene (6 bases). The CDR3 covers 17 residues. The germline gives CDR1 GTSNPN, CDR2 SVGIG (reference sequence). Trimming cost V 2 bases and J 3 bases, with 22 bases left between them. CDR3 residues: CAWSRGALPRPDYGYTF. The CDR3 nucleotides read TGTGCCTGGAGTCGGGGGGCTCTGCCTAGACCCGACTATGGCTACACCTTC.

The V call is TRBV30, the J call TRBJ2-7; D unclear. This CDR3 comprises 14 residues. V was pared by 0 bases and J by 3 bases, with 12 bases between. Germline CDR1 and CDR2: GTSNPN and SVGIG (reference sequence). In DNA, the CDR3 is TGTGCCTGGAGTGTAGGTGGGGTAGGCTACGAGCAGTACTTC. Amino acids: CAWSVGGVGYEQYF.

The chain is built from TRBV7-3 and TRBJ2-1, with 9 bases identical to TRBD1. This CDR3 has 16 amino acids. Germline CDR1 and CDR2: SGHTA and FQGTGA. Trimming took 5 bases from V and 8 from J; bases not matched to a gene: 13. CDR3 DNA: TGTGCCAGCAGCCTATTCCGGGACAGGGATTTCGATGAGCAGTTCTTC. Translation: CASSLFRDRDFDEQFF.

This clone was recorded a few times. The V gene is TRBV18, the J gene TRBJ2-7; 7 positions match TRBD1. V lost 3 bases to trimming and J lost 3 bases; unmatched junction nucleotides: 5. This CDR3 is 14 amino acids long. CDR1 KGHSH and CDR2 LQKENI come from the germline V gene. The CDR3 sequence is CASSPLGQSYEQYF. CDR3 bases: TGTGCCAGCTCACCGCTGGGACAGAGCTACGAGCAGTACTTC.

The chain joins TRBV7-3 to TRBJ2-3; D may be TRBD1 (6 bases). The germline V gene encodes CDR1 SGHTA and CDR2 FQGTGA. V was clipped by 5 bases and J by 0 bases, with 12 bases between them. The CDR3 loop spans 15 amino acids. The CDR3 loop is CASSPGVASTDTQYF. As DNA, the CDR3 is TGTGCCAGCAGCCCAGGGGTGGCTAGCACAGATACGCAGTATTTT. The full variable domain, rest sourced from reference TRBV7-3 and TRBJ2-3, is GAGVSQTPSNKVTEKGKYVELRCDPISGHTALYWYRQSLGQGPEFLIYFQGTGAADDSGLPNDRFFAVRPEGSVSTLKIQRTERGDSAVYLCASSPGVASTDTQYFGPGTRLTVL.

This sequence joins TRBV5-4 and TRBJ2-7, with D perhaps TRBD2 (6 bases). In germline, CDR1 is SGHNT, CDR2 YYREEE (reference sequence). V gave up 0 bases and J gave up 3 bases, with 10 bases separating them. CDR3 length equals 14 residues. CDR3 sequence reads: CASSLDPGDYEQYF. The CDR3 DNA sequence: TGTGCCAGCAGCTTGGACCCGGGGGACTACGAGCAGTACTTC. Together with reference TRBV5-4 and TRBJ2-7, the CDR3 gives the full variable domain: ETGVTQSPTHLIKTRGQQVTLRCSSQSGHNTVSWYQQALGQGPQFIFQYYREEENGRGNFPPRFSGLQFPNYSSELNVNALELDDSALYLCASSLDPGDYEQYFGPGTRLTVT.

J is TRBJ1-2 and V is TRBV9, with D tentatively TRBD1 (5 bases). Germline CDR1 and CDR2: SGDLS and YYNGEE. Deletions cut 0 bases from V and 2 bases from J, with 11 bases between. This CDR3 is 15 amino acids long. CDR3 in DNA: TGTGCCAGCAGCGTAGGAGGGACGGTAAACTATGGCTACACCTTC. This encodes CASSVGGTVNYGYTF.

The rearrangement joins TRBV30 to TRBJ1-6; no firm D call. Between the trimmed V and J ends, which lost 3 bases and 10 bases, there was a span of 13 bases. Germline values: CDR1 GTSNPN, CDR2 SVGIG (reference sequence). CDR3 size: 13 residues. The CDR3 DNA is TGTGCCTGGAGCGAGCACGGGCTCTCACCCCTCCACTTT. Translating gives CAWSEHGLSPLHF.

The chain uses TRBV5-1 and TRBJ1-2; the D is unclear. This CDR3 has 15 residues. V lost 4 bases, J lost 6 bases, and 19 bases lay in between. Germline loops: CDR1 SGHRS, CDR2 YFSETQ. The CDR3 protein is CASSPRTGVTNGYTF. DNA for the CDR3: TGCGCCAGCAGCCCAAGGACCGGGGTAACGAATGGCTACACCTTC.

This clone was counted a single time. The rearrangement links TRBV5-1 to TRBJ2-1; 9 bases agree with TRBD1. There are 15 residues in the CDR3. Germline CDR1 and CDR2: SGHRS and YFSETQ. V lost 4 bases, J lost 8 bases, and 10 bases stayed unmatched. The CDR3 loop is CASSVWGTGLDEQFF. The CDR3 region has the DNA TGCGCCAGCAGCGTCTGGGGGACAGGGTTGGATGAGCAGTTCTTC.

This chain uses TRBV6-6 with TRBJ2-2; D is unresolved. Germline CDR1 is MNHNY and CDR2 is SVGAGI (reference sequence). Between the trimmed V and J ends, which lost 5 bases and 8 bases, there was a span of 12 bases. This CDR3 comprises 13 residues. The CDR3 spells CASSPLAEGELFF. CDR3 in DNA: TGTGCCAGCAGTCCCTTGGCGGAGGGGGAGCTGTTTTTT.

V gene TRBV6-1 combines with J gene TRBJ2-7; 7 bases map to TRBD1. Germline assignment: CDR1 MNHNS and CDR2 SASEGT. The length of the CDR3 is 16 residues. Trimming at V came to 0 bases and at J to 2 bases, leaving 7 bases not matched to a gene. The CDR3: CASSEAGTEMTYEQYF. The CDR3 region has the DNA TGTGCCAGCAGTGAAGCCGGGACAGAGATGACCTACGAGCAGTACTTC.

The chain joins TRBV4-1 to TRBJ2-3, with 13 bases aligning to TRBD2. The trim removed 4 bases at V and 0 bases at J, leaving 4 bases unmatched. Germline assignment: CDR1 MGHRA and CDR2 YSYEKL. The CDR3 contains 17 residues. CDR3 bases: TGCGCCAGCAGCCTCCGACTAGCGGGGGGAAGCACAGATACGCAGTATTTT. Protein: CASSLRLAGGSTDTQYF.

V usage is TRBV6-5 and J usage is TRBJ1-3, with D tentatively TRBD1 (5 bases). Trimming removed 8 bases at V and 0 bases at J, with 11 bases between. CDR3 length: 14 residues. The germline V gene encodes CDR1 MNHEY and CDR2 SVGAGI. This chain's CDR3 is CASRGENSGNTIYF. The CDR3 DNA reads TGTGCCAGCCGGGGGGAGAACTCTGGAAACACCATATATTTT.

The chain joins TRBV15 to TRBJ2-5; tentative D call: TRBD2 (5 bases). Germline-derived CDR1 and CDR2 are LNHNV and YYDKDF (reference sequence). Trimming cost V 8 bases and J 5 bases, with 21 bases left between them. The CDR3 has 15 amino acids. As DNA, the CDR3 is TGTGCCACCGGTCCATCCCCCGGCGGGCGGGAGACCCAGTACTTC. It encodes CATGPSPGGRETQYF.

The V gene is TRBV18, the J gene TRBJ2-5; 8 bases align to TRBD1. J lost 2 bases, V lost 4 bases, and 3 bases had no gene match. The CDR3 loop spans 14 amino acids. The germline V gene has CDR1 KGHSH and CDR2 LQKENI. This CDR3 is CASSRQGPQETQYF. The CDR3 DNA sequence: TGTGCCAGCTCACGACAGGGGCCTCAAGAGACCCAGTACTTC.

This clone came up once. This chain connects TRBV5-8 to TRBJ1-5, with D tentatively TRBD1 (6 bases). This CDR3 region has 14 residues. V was clipped by 4 bases and J by 6 bases, with 14 bases between them. Per the germline V gene, CDR1 is SGHTS and CDR2 is YDEGEE. DNA of the CDR3: TGTGCCAGCAGCACGGGACCAGGGGTTCAGCCCCAGCATTTT. Its protein product is CASSTGPGVQPQHF.

This chain connects TRBV6-5 to TRBJ1-2; D gene ambiguous. Germline CDR1 MNHEY, CDR2 SVGAGI. Deletions cut 5 bases from V and 5 bases from J, with 15 bases between. The CDR3 has 14 amino acids. CDR3 nucleotide sequence: TGTGCCAGCAGTCCCGTGGGCAGTCCTTATGGCTACACCTTC. As protein: CASSPVGSPYGYTF.